The source of this T cell receptor (beta chain) is a study of CD8+ T cells in alopecia areata. After isolation, RNA underwent reverse transcription to generate cDNA as the sequencing template. Assay: immunoSEQ multiplex PCR; the TCRdb copy retains only in-frame clones and omits some. Of around 250,000 clones in the sample, under 80% are singletons; the top ten hold under 1.5%. This clone was found once. Specimen: CD4+ T cells sorted from blood, collected at week 0. The TCR was taken from a human donor with alopecia areata.

The CDR3 nucleotides are TGCGCCAGCAGCTTGGCAGGACATAGCAATCAGCCCCAGCATTTT. Translating gives CASSLAGHSNQPQHF. The V and J genes are TRBV5-1 and TRBJ1-5; tentatively, D is TRBD1 (5 bases). CDR1 is SGHRS and CDR2 is YFSETQ in the germline V gene. The CDR3 has 15 amino acids. Trimming shortened V by 0 bases and J by 0 bases, and 7 bases separated the two germline ends.